Each of the 25 T cell receptor beta chains below was sequenced from the same sample in a study of control samples from healthy donors and cancer patients. Produced via immunoSEQ multiplex PCR; TCRdb's table is partial and in-frame only. The repertoire holds approximately 69,000 clones, with approximately 89% as singletons. Input material: PBMCs. These receptors all stem from a man aged 60 to 69 with colorectal cancer.

This clone showed up just a few times. V usage is TRBV7-9 and J usage is TRBJ2-7; TRBD2 might be the D (5 bases). V lost 3 bases, J lost 5 bases, and 8 bases lay in between. Germline V CDR1 and CDR2: SEHNR, FQNEAQ (reference sequence). The CDR3 length is 12 residues. CDR3 in amino acids: CASSFGVNEQYF. In DNA form, the CDR3 reads TGTGCCAGCAGCTTCGGGGTGAACGAGCAGTACTTC.

J is TRBJ2-1 and V is TRBV6-2 or TRBV6-3, with 9 bases fitting TRBD2. Germline V gives CDR1 MNHEY, CDR2 SVGEGT. V was clipped by 6 bases and J by 1 base; unmatched bases: 4. The CDR3 is 15 residues long. DNA of the CDR3: TGTGCCAGCAGCCGAGCGGGGGGTTCCTACAATGAGCAGTTCTTC. Amino acids: CASSRAGGSYNEQFF.

The chain is built from TRBV5-5 and TRBJ1-6; possible D gene TRBD1, 6 bases. With 3 bases removed from V and 6 bases from J, the gap between germline ends came to 13 bases. Germline V lookup: CDR1 SGHKS, CDR2 YYEKEE (reference sequence). This CDR3 has 15 residues. The CDR3 nucleotides are TGTGCCAGCAGCTGGGCCGACAGGATTAATTCACCCCTCCACTTT. Its protein is CASSWADRINSPLHF.

DNA of the CDR3: TGTGCCTGGCGACCCCCTGGAAACACCATATATTTT. Translated: CAWRPPGNTIYF. The chain has TRBV30 and TRBJ1-3; D not resolved. The CDR3 spans 12 residues. Germline-derived CDR1 and CDR2 are GTSNPN and SVGIG (reference sequence). V was trimmed by 5 bases and J by 2 bases, leaving 7 bases between them.

This chain joins TRBV5-4 and TRBJ2-2; TRBD1 aligns across 8 bases. The CDR3 has 13 amino acids. Germline trimming cut 4 bases from V and 6 bases from J; bases unmatched to any gene: 2. Germline lookup yields CDR1 SGHNT and CDR2 YYREEE (reference sequence). The CDR3 here is CASSKDRAGELFF. The CDR3 coding sequence is TGTGCCAGCAGCAAGGACAGGGCCGGGGAGCTGTTTTTT.

The chain uses TRBV6-1 and TRBJ1-1, with unresolved D. This CDR3 is built from 13 residues. Germline loops: CDR1 MNHNS, CDR2 SASEGT. V lost 3 bases, J lost 7 bases, and 12 bases lay in between. This CDR3 is CASSESQAIEAFF. CDR3 nucleotide sequence: TGTGCCAGCAGTGAGTCCCAGGCGATTGAAGCTTTCTTT.

The rearrangement joins TRBV20-1 to TRBJ2-3; D is unclear. Germline V gene data show CDR1 as DFQATT and CDR2 as SNEGSKA (reference sequence). Deletions cut 6 bases from V and 5 bases from J, with 9 bases between. The CDR3 consists of 11 residues. The CDR3 loop reads CSAPLGDTQYF. The CDR3 nucleotides are TGCAGTGCACCTCTAGGAGATACGCAGTATTTT.

The chain combines TRBV5-6 with TRBJ1-2, with TRBD1 identical over 7 bases. V lost 4 bases and J lost 6; bases outside the gene matches: 9. This CDR3 region has 14 residues. Looked up from germline, CDR1 is SGHDT and CDR2 is YYEEEE. CDR3 protein: CASSRDSPADGYTF. The DNA for the CDR3 is TGTGCCAGCAGCCGGGACAGCCCTGCGGATGGCTACACCTTC.

The gene calls are TRBV5-1 and TRBJ2-5; D remains unclear. The CDR3 is 13 residues long. V dropped 3 bases and J dropped 5 bases, with 11 bases sitting between them. Germline CDR1 is SGHRS and CDR2 is YFSETQ. The CDR3 spells CASSSRTGETQYF. The CDR3 nucleotides are TGCGCCAGCAGCTCCCGGACCGGGGAGACCCAGTACTTC.

This chain connects TRBV5-1 to TRBJ1-4, with a possible D match to TRBD1 (5 bases). V was clipped by 5 bases and J by 4 bases, with 15 bases between them. The CDR3 is 15 residues long. The germline gives CDR1 SGHRS, CDR2 YFSETQ. Here the CDR3 reads CASSLAGGNNEKLFF. The CDR3 region has the DNA TGCGCCAGCAGTCTGGCCGGGGGAAATAATGAAAAACTGTTTTTT.

The chain is built from TRBV11-3 and TRBJ2-7, with TRBD2 matching 9 bases. The junction had 5 bases not matched to a gene; V was cut back by 2 bases and J by 3 bases. Germline lookup yields CDR1 SGHNT and CDR2 YENEEA. The CDR3 sequence is 15 residues long. The CDR3 DNA sequence: TGTGCCAGCAGCTTAACCGCGGGGGGGAACTACGAGCAGTACTTC. Residues: CASSLTAGGNYEQYF.

The chain recombines TRBV6-6 with TRBJ2-3; D is undetermined. The CDR3 is 15 residues long. The V and J ends lost 2 bases and 0 bases respectively, with 9 bases between them. Per the germline V gene, CDR1 is MNHNY and CDR2 is SVGAGI (reference sequence). The CDR3 protein is CASSYTHSSTDTQYF. For the CDR3, the DNA is TGTGCCAGCAGTTACACCCATTCTAGCACAGATACGCAGTATTTT.

The rearrangement joins TRBV6-4 to TRBJ2-3, with D possibly TRBD1 on 5 matching bases. The V end lost 0 bases, the J end lost 4 bases, and 11 bases lay between the germline ends. This CDR3 spans 15 amino acids. CDR1 and CDR2 from the germline V gene are MRHNA and SNTAGT. The CDR3 coding sequence is TGTGCCAGCAGTGACTCGACAGCAGCTTCAGATACGCAGTATTTT. Translating gives CASSDSTAASDTQYF.

CDR3: CASSLSLSANEKLFF. In DNA form, the CDR3 reads TGTGCCAGCAGTTTAAGTTTGTCAGCTAATGAAAAACTGTTTTTT. The V and J genes are TRBV28 and TRBJ1-4, with unresolved D. Trimming left V 2 bases short and J 3 bases short, with 10 bases between. The length of the CDR3 is 15 residues. Germline CDR1 and CDR2: MDHEN and SYDVKM.

The chain joins TRBV2 to TRBJ2-7; D unclear. Between the trimmed V and J ends, which lost 4 bases and 6 bases, there was a span of 19 bases. Germline V gene data show CDR1 as SNHLY and CDR2 as FYNNEI. CDR3 size: 15 residues. The CDR3 DNA follows: TGTGCCAGCAGTGCTGACTTTTCCTCCGGGCGCGAGCAGTACTTC. This translates into CASSADFSSGREQYF.

V is TRBV12-3 or TRBV12-4 and J is TRBJ2-3; D perhaps matches TRBD1 (5 bases). V gave up 5 bases and J gave up 7 bases, with 7 bases separating them. The CDR3 is 11 residues long. The DNA of the CDR3 is TGTGCCAGCAGTAAGGGGAATACGCAGTATTTT. Translation gives CASSKGNTQYF.

The chain combines TRBV7-2 with TRBJ2-1, with a possible D match to TRBD2 (7 bases). Between the trimmed V and J ends, which lost 6 bases and 1 base, there was a span of 16 bases. Looked up from germline, CDR1 is SGHTA and CDR2 is FQGNSA. The CDR3 sequence is 16 residues long. As DNA, the CDR3 is TGTGCCAGCAGACTAGGGGGGGGCGGATCCTACAATGAGCAGTTCTTC. Translated: CASRLGGGGSYNEQFF.

The chain employs TRBV7-2 and TRBJ1-2; 7 nucleotides line up with TRBD1. This CDR3 has 17 amino acids. With V trimmed by 0 bases and J by 0 bases, 7 bases remained unmatched. Germline CDR1 is SGHTA and CDR2 is FQGNSA. For the CDR3, the DNA is TGTGCCAGCAGCTTAGCCGGGGGACAGCCGGCTAACTATGGCTACACCTTC. Protein sequence: CASSLAGGQPANYGYTF.

The rearrangement uses TRBV4-1 and TRBJ2-3; D is possibly TRBD1 (6 bases). CDR1 MGHRA and CDR2 YSYEKL come from the germline V gene. This CDR3 contains 14 residues. V was cut by 0 bases and J by 5 bases, with 9 bases left in between. The CDR3 sequence is CASSQEWGRDTQYF. Written as DNA, the CDR3 is TGCGCCAGCAGCCAAGAATGGGGGCGAGATACGCAGTATTTT.

This clone was picked up a small number of times. V gene TRBV19 combines with J gene TRBJ2-7; 10 bases map to TRBD2. After removal of 4 bases from V and 1 base from J, the junction contained 7 bases not matched to a gene. CDR3 length: 16 residues. Germline-derived CDR1 and CDR2 are LNHDA and SQIVND (reference sequence). The CDR3 DNA follows: TGTGCCAGTAGTAGGGGACCGGGACTAGCGTCCTACGAGCAGTACTTC. This codes for CASSRGPGLASYEQYF.

This chain joins TRBV10-3 and TRBJ1-5; the D gene is possibly TRBD1 (5 bases). The CDR3 has 15 residues. Germline V gene lookup returns CDR1 ENHRY and CDR2 SYGVKD. V lost 6 bases and J lost 0, with 12 bases in between. CDR3 protein: CAISSGSLSNQPQHF. In DNA form, the CDR3 reads TGTGCCATCAGCTCAGGGTCCCTTAGCAATCAGCCCCAGCATTTT.

The rearrangement uses TRBV19 and TRBJ1-5, with TRBD1 matching 8 bases. The CDR3 runs to 16 residues. Germline V lookup: CDR1 LNHDA, CDR2 SQIVND (reference sequence). The J segment lost 11 bases and the V segment lost 5 bases, leaving 17 bases of the junction unmatched. The CDR3 DNA is TGTGCCAGTAGTCCCCTGGGACAGGCGCCCATAGTGTCCCAGCATTTT. This sequence encodes CASSPLGQAPIVSQHF.

V gene TRBV6-5 combines with J gene TRBJ1-1; D gene unclear. V shed 8 bases and J shed 0 bases, with 10 bases lying between them. Germline V gene data show CDR1 as MNHEY and CDR2 as SVGAGI. This CDR3 is built from 13 residues. Here the CDR3 DNA reads TGTGCCAGCCTAATTTTTATGAACACTGAAGCTTTCTTT. It translates to CASLIFMNTEAFF.

This chain links TRBV6-5 with TRBJ2-1; TRBD2 aligns across 11 bases. The V gene end was trimmed by 7 bases and the J gene end by 7 bases; junction bases not matched to a gene: 6. This CDR3 spans 14 amino acids. Germline loops: CDR1 MNHEY, CDR2 SVGAGI. CDR3 nucleotide sequence: TGTGCCAGCAAGGTAGCGGGGGGGTGGAATGAGCAGTTCTTC. Its protein is CASKVAGGWNEQFF.

This clone was recorded a few times. The chain recombines TRBV7-8 with TRBJ2-1; D may be TRBD1 or TRBD2 (5 bases each). The CDR3 consists of 13 residues. Germline V gene sequence: CDR1 SGHVS, CDR2 FQNEAQ. Trimming removed 8 bases from V and 7 bases from J, with 15 bases in between. The CDR3 loop reads CASLGGKKNEQFF. As DNA, the CDR3 is TGTGCCAGCCTTGGGGGAAAAAAGAATGAGCAGTTCTTC.